This T cell receptor (beta chain) was profiled in a study of T cells after yellow fever vaccination (dated by TCRdb to between 2018 and 2021). The study in broad terms: Libraries from fractions with low cell numbers were prepared with the SMART-Seq v4 Ultra Low Input RNA kit. Two healthy male donors, one aged 18 to 30 and one aged 30 to 40 years, made up the cohort. Bulk PBMC replicates and cell subsets were isolated from blood drawn at multiple timepoints before and after both primary and secondary immunization. To follow T-cell clones before and after both primary and booster YFV17D yellow fever vaccination, bulk TCR alpha and beta repertoires underwent longitudinal sequencing. Study-wide findings and limitations: Compared with the primary T-cell response, the secondary T-cell response was faster but weaker, reaching its peak on day 5 rather than on day 15. The study included only a couple of donors, which limits how far the findings can be generalized. Most clones expanded after primary vaccination were re-detected after the booster (about 95% of CD4 and roughly 87% of CD8), suggesting broad memory maintenance. FACS-sorted repertoires could contain abundant contaminating clonotypes from the bulk population, so computational filtering was required. A small share of clonotypes was detected in both CD4 and CD8 compartments, with the overlap likely arising from convergent recombination.

The CDR3, from cysteine to phenylalanine, totals 17 residues. Kept here is only the CDR3 DNA, which spans 51 bases and is read in frame from base 1. The germline V gene specifies MNHEY as CDR1 and SVGEGT as CDR2. V was cut back by 5 bases and J by 0 bases, leaving a gap of 17 bases between them. The treatment or condition tag for this specimen amounts to: live attenuated yellow fever vaccine strain. At each blood-draw timepoint, two biological replicates of bulk PBMCs were collected. PBMCs were isolated from peripheral blood using a standard Ficoll-Paque protocol. TriZol was used to extract RNA from bulk PBMCs, from CD4 and CD8 fractions, and from dextramer-positive and dextramer-negative fractions. This clonotype was observed at least ten times. It lacks a known antigen. The input lacks base qualities; no much larger clone sits a single base away. The sequencer listed for this sample is Illumina NovaSeq 6000. Synthesis of TCR cDNA relied on 5'RACE template switching, a step that introduced a universal primer site along with unique molecular identifiers. Priming for cDNA synthesis came from both the TCR alpha and TCR beta constant segments. Library amplification used two PCR steps, and the second PCR step added sample barcodes and sequencing adapters. Sequencing of the libraries was done on either Illumina HiSeq 2500 (2x100 bp) or NovaSeq (2x150 bp). In the paper's pipeline: MIGEC was used to demultiplex reads and collapse the reads into UMI consensus sequences, and MiXCR was used for V(D)J alignment. Vaccine-responding clonotypes were defined with edgeR using replicate PBMC samples, requiring FDR below 0.01 and a log2 fold change above 5 up to day 15. Each bulk clonotype received a CD4 or CD8 identity based on whether the sequenced CD4 or CD8 repertoire contained that clonotype at higher abundance. Clones were called with MiXCR by TCRdb after fastp trimmed the public reads at Q25, and only in-frame beta chains were retained. Each CDR3 protein appears once, grouped with its most common genes and DNA. TCRdb, not the authors, supplied the V and J calls. Recorded for this sample are a few hundred thousand distinct CDR3 sequences; 3% to 4.5% of them occurred a single time. 20% to 25% of the sample belongs to the ten largest clones.

The sequence was collected from a man aged 18 to 30 who received the YFV17D yellow fever vaccine. This material consisted of PBMCs, taken 5 days after the yellow fever booster vaccination. This receptor chain uses TRBV6-2 or TRBV6-3 and TRBJ2-4; the D segment may tentatively be TRBD1 or TRBD2, each giving 5 matched bases. CDR3 loop: CASSNTGTYVAKNIQYF. The DNA reads TGTGCCAGCAGTAATACCGGGACGTACGTAGCCAAAAACATTCAGTACTTC.